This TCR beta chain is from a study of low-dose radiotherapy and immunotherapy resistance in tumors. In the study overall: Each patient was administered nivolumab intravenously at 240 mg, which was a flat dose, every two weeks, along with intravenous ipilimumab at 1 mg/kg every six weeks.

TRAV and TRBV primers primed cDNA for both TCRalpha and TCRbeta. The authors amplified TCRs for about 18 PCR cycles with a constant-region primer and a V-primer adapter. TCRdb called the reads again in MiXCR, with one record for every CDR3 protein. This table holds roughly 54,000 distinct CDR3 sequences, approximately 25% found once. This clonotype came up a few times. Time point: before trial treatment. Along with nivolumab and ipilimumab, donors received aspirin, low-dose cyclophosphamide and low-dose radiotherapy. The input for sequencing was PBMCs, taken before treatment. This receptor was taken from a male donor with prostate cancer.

The CDR3 region has the DNA TGCAGTGCTAGATCTGCCCATAGCGGGAGGACCTACGAGCAGTACTTC. The encoded protein is CSARSAHSGRTYEQYF. This sequence joins TRBV20-1 and TRBJ2-7, with 10 bases fitting TRBD2. Unmatched junction bases numbered 9, after V lost 2 bases and J lost 2 bases. This CDR3 region has 16 residues. Germline values: CDR1 DFQATT, CDR2 SNEGSKA (reference sequence).